This TCR beta chain is drawn from a study of chemoradiotherapy in HPV16-positive cancers. This clone was recorded only once. What it binds is not known. Study-level findings and limits: During treatment, candidate HPV-specific clones and E7-related motifs expanded in tumor. The functional HPV-specific definition rests on just two HPV16-positive patients.

Assay used: immunoSEQ multiplex PCR; TCRdb lists only in-frame clones, some missing. This table holds approximately 11,000 clones, roughly 80% found once. Trimming stripped 3 bases from V and 13 bases from J, with 15 bases between. Germline V gene sequence: CDR1 MNHNS, CDR2 SASEGT. The CDR3 has 12 residues. This chain uses TRBV6-1 with TRBJ1-2, with TRBD1 as a possible D gene (6 bases). This receptor was taken from a human donor with HPV-associated anogenital cancer. Sampling took place from a patient who underwent chemoradiotherapy. As DNA, the CDR3 is TGTGCCAGCAGTGAGGAGACAGGAGTCTTCACCTTC. It translates to CASSEETGVFTF.